Reported below is one T cell receptor beta chain. Sequencing relied on immunoSEQ assay v3.0, run at survey level. Roughly 40,000-55,000 T-cell genomes per sample were the sequencing target. Generated by immunoSEQ multiplex PCR, the TCRdb table keeps only in-frame clones and is missing some. The table lists 16,000 or so clones, about 85% of them singletons. Germline CDR1 and CDR2: SGHRS and YFSETQ. There are 15 residues in the CDR3. With 0 bases clipped from V and 2 bases from J, the junction kept 1 base outside the gene matches. The data originate from a study of long-term antiretroviral therapy in people with HIV.

This chain uses TRBV5-1 with TRBJ1-2; TRBD1 matches at 10 bases. The clonotype originates from a woman aged 40 to 50 with HIV. The sequencing here drew on unsorted PBMCs, taken 0.5 years after starting antiretroviral therapy. The DNA of the CDR3 is TGCGCCAGCAGCTTGGGGGGACAGGGGAACTATGGCTACACCTTC. Protein: CASSLGGQGNYGYTF.